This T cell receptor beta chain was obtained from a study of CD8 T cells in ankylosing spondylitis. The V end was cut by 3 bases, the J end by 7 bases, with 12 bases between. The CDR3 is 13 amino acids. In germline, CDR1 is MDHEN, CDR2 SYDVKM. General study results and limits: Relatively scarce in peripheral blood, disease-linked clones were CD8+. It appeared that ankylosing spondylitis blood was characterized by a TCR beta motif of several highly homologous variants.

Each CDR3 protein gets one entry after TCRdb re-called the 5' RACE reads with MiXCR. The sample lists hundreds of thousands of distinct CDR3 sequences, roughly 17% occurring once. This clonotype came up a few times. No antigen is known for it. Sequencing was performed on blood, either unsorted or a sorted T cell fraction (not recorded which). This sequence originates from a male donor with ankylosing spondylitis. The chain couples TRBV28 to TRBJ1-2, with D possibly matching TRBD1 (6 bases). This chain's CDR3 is CASSFRGPGGYTF. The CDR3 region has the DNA TGTGCCAGCAGTTTCCGGGGGCCCGGTGGCTACACCTTC.